The TCR beta chain under discussion was sequenced for a study of OX40 agonist ivuxolimab in advanced cancers. Study in general: With a range of roughly 20 to 90, age averaged about 58 years, and around 80% were male.

Comments on this clone: Its antigen is unknown.

Some clones are missing from TCRdb's copy, which holds only in-frame ones; the method was immunoSEQ multiplex PCR. The table records about 50,000 clones, around 87% of them present only once. General study findings and limits: At 0.1 to 3.0 mg/kg, clonal expansion of CD4+ and CD8+ blood T cells had occurred by week 6.

The length of the CDR3 is 17 residues. The V end was cut by 5 bases, the J end by 1 base, with 15 bases between. The germline V gene encodes CDR1 LNHDA and CDR2 SQIVND (reference sequence). This TCR was recovered from an adult with an advanced solid tumor such as melanoma, head and neck, liver or kidney cancer. The sequencing used CD4+ or CD8+ T cells sorted from blood, collected in a trial of the OX40 agonist ivuxolimab. The rearrangement joins TRBV19 to TRBJ2-6, with D tentatively TRBD1 (6 bases). In nucleotides, the CDR3 is TGTGCCAGTAGTCCATCCGGGACACCTTCTGGGGCCAACGTCCTGACTTTC. Its translation is CASSPSGTPSGANVLTF.